The TCR beta chain described here comes from a study of blood T cell repertoires in COVID-19. Overall study context: Whether acute or convalescent, the COVID-19 samples came from the United States, Italy and Spain. The cDNA or gDNA used as material had been derived from T cells, B-cell-depleted T cells, or PBMCs.

This clone was counted a few times. Original analysis: Researchers report that nucleated cell counts were estimated from reference gene primer amplification. Sequencing used immunoSEQ multiplex PCR; TCRdb keeps in-frame clones, though not all of them. V and J calls and clone size follow that table, whereas D and trimming were derived from the DNA. Of roughly 150,000 clones in the sample, more than 70% were seen once. The specimen was peripheral blood. The clonotype comes from a woman of 80 years or more with active or convalescent COVID-19.

The CDR3 sequence: CSVGDREFQPQHF. DNA of the CDR3: TGCAGCGTTGGGGACAGGGAATTTCAGCCCCAGCATTTT. This chain uses TRBV29-1 with TRBJ1-5, with 9 nucleotides matching TRBD1. Trimming took 4 bases from V and 6 from J; bases not matched to a gene: 4. CDR3 length: 13 amino acids. The germline V gene encodes CDR1 SQVTM and CDR2 ANQGSEA.